The next 19 T cell receptor beta chains were all read from a single sample in a study of blood T cell repertoires in COVID-19. Generated by immunoSEQ multiplex PCR, the TCRdb table keeps only in-frame clones and is missing some. The data show approximately 350,000 clones, approximately 92% seen once. Sequenced: PBMCs or T cells enriched from blood (not recorded which). These receptors all come from a man younger than 35 who had recovered from COVID-19.

The chain combines TRBV7-8 with TRBJ1-3; a possible D gene is TRBD1 (6 bases). CDR1 is SGHVS, CDR2 FQNEAQ, per germline. The CDR3 is 16 amino acids. Between the trimmed V and J ends, which lost 6 bases and 8 bases, there was a span of 23 bases. Here the CDR3 DNA reads TGTGCCAGCAGTTTCCAACCCGCGTGGGGGCTAGACACCATATATTTT. It encodes CASSFQPAWGLDTIYF.

The chain couples TRBV6-5 to TRBJ2-1, with TRBD2 matching over 7 bases. The length of the CDR3 is 14 residues. CDR1 and CDR2 from the germline V gene are MNHEY and SVGAGI. The V segment lost 7 bases and the J segment 13 bases; nucleotides outside the gene matches: 16. The CDR3 reads CASTGSAGGGFQFF. The CDR3 DNA follows: TGTGCCAGCACTGGCTCCGCCGGGGGAGGGTTTCAGTTCTTC.

The chain has TRBV21-1 and TRBJ2-3; the table's TRBD2 call for D was not verified on the DNA. TRBV21-1 is classified as a pseudogene. The CDR3 is 15 amino acids. CDR3 loop: CASSLPVISTDTQYF. The CDR3 DNA reads as TGTGCCAGCAGCCTTCCCGTAATCTCCACAGATACGCAGTATTTT.

The J gene is TRBJ1-5, the V gene TRBV3-1 (or the pseudogene TRBV3-2); the D is unclear. The CDR3 runs to 15 residues. Germline CDR1 reads LGHDT; CDR2 reads YNNKEL (reference sequence). V lost 2 bases to trimming and J lost 4 bases, with 12 bases between them. This chain's CDR3 is CASSQTRGGNQPQHF. For the CDR3, the DNA is TGTGCCAGCAGCCAAACCCGGGGAGGGAATCAGCCCCAGCATTTT.

Worth noting for this clone: Germline and junction disagree at one end, which may indicate a read error. The chain is built from TRBV3-1 (or the pseudogene TRBV3-2) and TRBJ2-7; possibly TRBD1 for D (5 bases). Germline V lookup: CDR1 LGHDT, CDR2 YNNKEL (reference sequence). The CDR3 has 11 amino acids. The CDR3 sequence is CASSQGRGQYF. The CDR3 region has the DNA TGTGCCAGCAGTCAAGGAAGGGGGCAGTACTTC.

Only one count was recorded for this clone. V is TRBV6-5 and J is TRBJ2-7; D may be TRBD1 (5 bases). The V and J ends lost 5 bases and 4 bases respectively, with 12 bases between them. The CDR3 spans 13 residues. Germline V CDR1 and CDR2: MNHEY, SVGAGI. Written as DNA, the CDR3 is TGTGCCAGCAGTCCGACAGTTGCGTACGAGCAGTACTTC. Its translation is CASSPTVAYEQYF.

The chain combines TRBV5-5 with TRBJ2-2; 7 bases are a match to TRBD2. The CDR3 runs 18 residues. Germline V gene lookup returns CDR1 SGHKS and CDR2 YYEKEE (reference sequence). J lost 4 bases, V lost 4 bases, and 16 bases had no gene match. The CDR3 bases are TGTGCCAGCAGCGGATTCCGGTTCGGGGGAGGGATCACCGGGGAGCTGTTTTTT. Its protein product is CASSGFRFGGGITGELFF.

This chain uses TRBV5-1 with TRBJ2-5; 9 bases fit TRBD1. The germline V gene has CDR1 SGHRS and CDR2 YFSETQ. Trimming took 5 bases from V and 4 from J; bases not matched to a gene: 3. The CDR3 covers 13 residues. The CDR3 nucleotides are TGCGCCAGCAGGGGGACAGGGCGAGAGACCCAGTACTTC. Protein: CASRGTGRETQYF.

This clone was observed once. V and J are TRBV9 and TRBJ2-7; a weak D match, TRBD1 (6 bases). The V end was cut by 4 bases, the J end by 2 bases, with 10 bases between. The CDR3 extends over 13 amino acids. Germline V gives CDR1 SGDLS, CDR2 YYNGEE. In nucleotides, the CDR3 is TGTGCCAGCAGCCCCAGGGGAACCTACGAGCAGTACTTC. Translated, it gives CASSPRGTYEQYF. Complete variable domain (other parts from reference TRBV9 and TRBJ2-7): DSGVTQTPKHLITATGQRVTLRCSPRSGDLSVYWYQQSLDQGLQFLIQYYNGEERAKGNILERFSAQQFPDLHSELNLSSLELGDSALYFCASSPRGTYEQYFGPGTRLTVT.

As to this clone: This is likely a read error, given that the CDR3 carries no conserved phenylalanine or tryptophan at its end. The DNA is left out, because the CDR3 cannot be placed on it with certainty; the CDR3 is given as TCRdb lists it. The chain has TRBV19 and TRBJ2-7; no check of the table's D call, TRBD2, against the DNA was made. Germline values: CDR1 LNHDA, CDR2 SQIVND (reference sequence). The CDR3 is 15 amino acids in total, end residues counted. The CDR3 sequence is CASSGGLGTPQTWPI.

This clone was observed a single time. The chain uses TRBV29-1 and TRBJ2-2, with 9 bases lining up with TRBD1. V was pared by 3 bases and J by 7 bases, with 9 bases of the junction left unmatched. This CDR3 comprises 15 residues. Germline V gives CDR1 SQVTM, CDR2 ANQGSEA. CDR3 loop: CSVDPGQGNGGELFF. CDR3 bases: TGCAGCGTTGATCCGGGACAGGGTAATGGCGGGGAGCTGTTTTTT.

This chain joins TRBV5-1 and TRBJ1-2; D is unclear. V dropped 4 bases and J dropped 2 bases, with 6 bases sitting between them. Germline V gene lookup returns CDR1 SGHRS and CDR2 YFSETQ. The CDR3 totals 12 residues. The CDR3 loop reads CASSAGNYGYTF. CDR3 DNA sequence: TGCGCCAGCAGCGCGGGCAACTATGGCTACACCTTC.

V is TRBV18 and J is TRBJ2-5; TRBD1 matches at 11 bases. Germline V gene data show CDR1 as KGHSH and CDR2 as LQKENI. With V trimmed by 6 bases and J by 4 bases, 4 bases remained unmatched. CDR3 length equals 14 residues. The CDR3 reads CASSQGTGGETQYF. In nucleotides, the CDR3 is TGTGCCAGCTCCCAGGGGACAGGGGGAGAGACCCAGTACTTC.

The rearrangement uses TRBV3-1 (or the pseudogene TRBV3-2) and TRBJ1-2; D is unresolved. The V gene lost 4 bases and the J gene lost 4 bases, with 19 bases spanning the gap. This CDR3 contains 16 residues. CDR1 and CDR2 from the germline V gene are LGHDT and YNNKEL (reference sequence). The CDR3 here is CASSPRDRPRGYGYTF. In nucleotides, the CDR3 is TGTGCCAGCAGCCCCCGTGACCGTCCTCGGGGCTATGGCTACACCTTC.

This chain uses TRBV11-3 with TRBJ2-1; 9 bases line up with TRBD2. Germline loops: CDR1 SGHNT, CDR2 YENEEA. The CDR3 has 18 residues. The junction had 13 bases not matched to a gene; V was cut back by 5 bases and J by 2 bases. DNA for the CDR3: TGTGCCAGCAGCGCAGGGTGGGTAGCGGGAGAAGCCTACAATGAGCAGTTCTTC. Protein: CASSAGWVAGEAYNEQFF. Filled out from reference TRBV11-3 and TRBJ2-1, the complete variable domain reads EAGVVQSPRYKIIEKKQPVAFWCNPISGHNTLYWYLQNLGQGPELLIRYENEEAVDDSQLPKDRFSAERLKGVDSTLKIQPAELGDSAVYLCASSAGWVAGEAYNEQFFGPGTRLTVL.

The chain links TRBV12-3 or TRBV12-4 to TRBJ2-7; D perhaps matches TRBD1 (6 bases). Trimming cost V 6 bases and J 6 bases, with 15 bases left between them. This CDR3 comprises 13 residues. CDR3 DNA sequence: TGTGCCAGCAGCAGGGGCCGACTTGGCGAGCAGTACTTC. This codes for CASSRGRLGEQYF.

The chain links TRBV5-4 to TRBJ1-2; D is unresolved. Per germline, CDR1 SGHNT and CDR2 YYREEE (reference sequence). The CDR3 sequence is 13 residues long. Between the trimmed V and J ends, which lost 3 bases and 6 bases, there was a span of 12 bases. The CDR3 is CASSSWASHGYTF. CDR3 coding DNA: TGTGCCAGCAGCTCTTGGGCCAGCCATGGCTACACCTTC.

The rearrangement uses TRBV12-3 or TRBV12-4 and TRBJ2-1; D not certain. The CDR3 runs 13 residues. Trimming stripped 6 bases from V and 4 bases from J, with 10 bases between. CDR3 loop: CASSLPDYNEQFF. The CDR3 DNA reads TGTGCCAGCAGCCTACCCGATTACAATGAGCAGTTCTTC.

The rearrangement joins TRBV6-5 to TRBJ1-1; no clear D gene. This CDR3 region has 13 residues. CDR1 MNHEY and CDR2 SVGAGI come from the germline V gene. Trimming left V 4 bases short and J 1 base short, with 7 bases between. The CDR3 here is CASSFPGNTEAFF. The DNA for the CDR3 is TGTGCCAGCAGTTTTCCAGGGAACACTGAAGCTTTCTTT.